The 19 T cell receptor beta chains given below trace back to one sample, sequenced in a study of cytomegalovirus exposure and HLA in healthy donors. The method was immunoSEQ multiplex PCR; TCRdb's version includes in-frame clones alone and lacks a portion of them. The sample shows around 190,000 clones, roughly 77% of them seen only once. The sequencing sample was made of PBMCs. The receptor source for this set is a woman in her thirties in good health and CMV-seronegative.

The chain joins TRBV6-1 to TRBJ2-7, with 8 bases lining up with TRBD2. The CDR3 totals 14 residues. Germline-derived CDR1 and CDR2 are MNHNS and SASEGT. V was pared by 5 bases and J by 2 bases, with 5 bases of the junction left unmatched. The CDR3 loop reads CASSLVAGTYEQYF. CDR3 DNA: TGTGCCAGCAGTCTCGTAGCGGGGACCTACGAGCAGTACTTC.

This sequence joins TRBV7-8 and TRBJ1-4; D ambiguous. V was cut by 6 bases and J by 7 bases, with 21 bases left in between. From germline, CDR1 is SGHVS and CDR2 FQNEAQ. CDR3 length: 16 amino acids. The CDR3 sequence: CASSPTRVFQGEKLFF. The CDR3 DNA reads as TGTGCCAGCAGTCCCACCCGGGTCTTCCAAGGTGAAAAACTGTTTTTT.

This chain connects TRBV9 to TRBJ1-2, with 8 bases lining up with TRBD1. V shed 4 bases and J 2 bases; nucleotides not matched to a gene: 10. Germline V gene sequence: CDR1 SGDLS, CDR2 YYNGEE. The CDR3 loop spans 16 amino acids. The CDR3 nucleotides read TGTGCCAGCAGCTACGAAGGACAGGGACGAAACTATGGCTACACCTTC. As protein: CASSYEGQGRNYGYTF.

The genes are TRBV4-1 and TRBJ2-1; tentatively, D is TRBD2 (6 bases). This CDR3 region has 17 residues. Trimming removed 0 bases at V and 9 bases at J, with 21 bases between. The germline CDR1 and CDR2 sequences are MGHRA and YSYEKL. In DNA form, the CDR3 reads TGCGCCAGCAGCCAAGAACCTAGCGTAGGCCCTACAAGTGAGCAGTTCTTC. This sequence encodes CASSQEPSVGPTSEQFF.

This clone has just a few counts. The V call is TRBV9, the J call TRBJ2-1; D might be TRBD1 (6 bases). This CDR3 region has 15 residues. CDR1 is SGDLS, CDR2 YYNGEE, per germline. The V end was cut by 4 bases, the J end by 0 bases, with 11 bases between. DNA for the CDR3: TGTGCCAGCAGCCCCGGGACACTCTCCTACAATGAGCAGTTCTTC. Amino acid sequence: CASSPGTLSYNEQFF.

This chain connects TRBV7-9 to TRBJ2-3, with 7 bases identical to TRBD2. CDR1 is SEHNR and CDR2 is FQNEAQ in the germline V gene (reference sequence). CDR3 length equals 16 residues. J gave up 4 bases and V 2 bases, and 9 bases lay outside the gene matches. The CDR3 DNA reads as TGTGCCAGCAGCTTACGGTCAACGGGGAGGGCAGATACGCAGTATTTT. Translating gives CASSLRSTGRADTQYF.

This chain joins TRBV27 and TRBJ1-1; unclear D gene. The CDR3 is made up of 13 amino acids. CDR1 MNHEY and CDR2 SMNVEV come from the germline V gene (reference sequence). With 6 bases removed from V and 2 bases from J, the gap between germline ends came to 10 bases. CDR3 bases: TGTGCCAGCAGACCTCAGACAAACACTGAAGCTTTCTTT. It translates to CASRPQTNTEAFF.

The rearrangement joins TRBV30 to TRBJ2-7, with TRBD1 matching 7 bases. CDR1 is GTSNPN and CDR2 is SVGIG in the germline V gene (reference sequence). The CDR3 consists of 14 residues. Trimming at V came to 4 bases and at J to 2 bases, leaving 8 bases not matched to a gene. CDR3 loop: CAWTDRDATYEQYF. Written as DNA, the CDR3 is TGTGCCTGGACTGACAGGGATGCTACCTACGAGCAGTACTTC.

CDR3 sequence reads: CAWMRGWADTQYF. The CDR3 DNA reads as TGTGCCTGGATGCGGGGGTGGGCAGATACGCAGTATTTT. This chain connects TRBV30 to TRBJ2-3, with TRBD2 matching over 7 bases. Trimming at V came to 4 bases and at J to 4 bases, leaving 5 bases not matched to a gene. From germline, CDR1 is GTSNPN and CDR2 SVGIG (reference sequence). The CDR3 length is 13 residues.

V usage is TRBV5-1 and J usage is TRBJ1-4; D is ambiguous. Germline lookup yields CDR1 SGHRS and CDR2 YFSETQ. Deletions cut 3 bases from V and 7 bases from J, with 7 bases between. This CDR3 has 12 residues. In nucleotides, the CDR3 is TGCGCCAGCAGCTGGTCGGGTGAAAAACTGTTTTTT. The encoded protein is CASSWSGEKLFF.

This chain connects TRBV7-7 to TRBJ2-7; 9 positions agree with TRBD1. Trimming took 2 bases from V and 5 from J; bases not matched to a gene: 4. The CDR3 has 14 amino acids. From germline, CDR1 is SSHAT and CDR2 FNYEAQ (reference sequence). The CDR3 loop reads CASSLSGQGHEQYF. DNA of the CDR3: TGTGCCAGCAGCTTATCGGGACAGGGCCACGAGCAGTACTTC. The full variable domain, rest sourced from reference TRBV7-7 and TRBJ2-7, is GAGVSQSPRYKVTKRGQDVTLRCDPISSHATLYWYQQALGQGPEFLTYFNYEAQPDKSGLPSDRFSAERPEGSISTLTIQRTEQRDSAMYRCASSLSGQGHEQYFGPGTRLTVT.

V gene TRBV4-2 combines with J gene TRBJ2-1, with 12 bases aligning to TRBD2. CDR1 LGHNA and CDR2 YNFKEQ come from the germline V gene. The CDR3 length is 15 residues. The ends lost 2 bases at V and 8 bases at J; junction bases unmatched: 4. The chain's CDR3 is CASSQQTSGGYEQFF. CDR3 sequence (DNA): TGTGCCAGCAGCCAACAGACTAGCGGGGGATATGAGCAGTTCTTC.

The chain uses TRBV6-6 and TRBJ1-2, with unresolved D. CDR1 MNHNY and CDR2 SVGAGI come from the germline V gene (reference sequence). The length of the CDR3 is 11 residues. V dropped 5 bases and J dropped 4 bases, with 5 bases sitting between them. CDR3 region: CASSPSYGYTF. The CDR3 bases are TGTGCCAGCAGTCCCAGCTATGGCTACACCTTC.

The chain carries TRBV27 and TRBJ2-7; D remains unclear. Germline V gives CDR1 MNHEY, CDR2 SMNVEV (reference sequence). The ends were cut back, 7 bases at V and 3 bases at J, with 16 bases in the middle. The CDR3 has 14 amino acids. The CDR3: CASKPDSLLYEQYF. The CDR3 DNA reads TGTGCCAGCAAACCTGATAGTTTACTCTACGAGCAGTACTTC.

V is TRBV5-1 and J is TRBJ2-7, with TRBD1 matching 7 bases. V trimming: 0 bases; J trimming: 5 bases; junction bases outside the gene matches: 5. The CDR3 is 14 residues long. Looked up from germline, CDR1 is SGHRS and CDR2 is YFSETQ. CDR3 in amino acids: CASSLDYRGHEQYF. Written as DNA, the CDR3 is TGCGCCAGCAGCTTGGATTACAGGGGCCACGAGCAGTACTTC.

This chain joins TRBV2 and TRBJ2-3, with D hard to call. This CDR3 is 11 amino acids long. V was shortened by 8 bases and J by 0 bases, with 3 bases between the two germline ends. Per germline, CDR1 SNHLY and CDR2 FYNNEI. CDR3 sequence: CASASTDTQYF. The CDR3 region has the DNA TGTGCCAGCGCGAGCACAGATACGCAGTATTTT. Drawing the rest from reference TRBV2 and TRBJ2-3, the complete variable domain is EPEVTQTPSHQVTQMGQEVILRCVPISNHLYFYWYRQILGQKVEFLVSFYNNEISEKSEIFDDQFSVERPDGSNFTLKIRSTKLEDSAMYFCASASTDTQYFGPGTRLTVL.

The chain is built from TRBV4-1 and TRBJ2-5; 7 bases line up with TRBD2. Looked up from germline, CDR1 is MGHRA and CDR2 is YSYEKL. V lost 4 bases and J lost 2; bases outside the gene matches: 13. This CDR3 has 17 amino acids. The chain's CDR3 is CASSLYLGTTHQETQYF. The CDR3 coding sequence is TGCGCCAGCAGCCTTTACCTCGGGACTACTCATCAAGAGACCCAGTACTTC.

This chain connects TRBV5-4 to TRBJ1-1; D might be TRBD1 (5 bases). Germline loops: CDR1 SGHNT, CDR2 YYREEE (reference sequence). V was trimmed by 4 bases and J by 0 bases, leaving 10 bases between them. There are 14 residues in the CDR3. The CDR3 loop is CASSGGLLNTEAFF. DNA of the CDR3: TGTGCCAGCAGCGGGGGACTCCTGAACACTGAAGCTTTCTTT.

The chain recombines TRBV9 with TRBJ2-6; D may be TRBD1 (5 bases). The CDR3 extends over 17 amino acids. The germline V and J ends were trimmed by 3 bases and 1 base, with 14 bases remaining between them. The V gene's germline CDR1 is SGDLS and CDR2 YYNGEE. The CDR3 sequence is CASSAAKSGSGANVLTF. In nucleotides, the CDR3 is TGTGCCAGCAGCGCAGCTAAATCAGGGTCTGGGGCCAACGTCCTGACTTTC.